This T cell receptor beta chain was recorded in a study of T cell responses to AZD1222 COVID-19 vaccine. Study conclusions and caveats: The sample set comprised mostly white British donors with more females, and clonal diversity was possibly underestimated. Across spike, vaccine-associated CD4 TCRs were found, dominant at 160-218 and 743-854. Nearly half of spike-specific TCRs reportedly target unmutated variant regions. Once two AZD1222 doses were given, Spike-specific TCR breadth and depth went up.

Remarks on this clone: The antigen remains undetermined.

TCRdb's table, derived via immunoSEQ multiplex PCR, lists solely in-frame clones and lacks some. The sample holds about 180,000 clones; over 85% are singletons and the top ten take roughly 1%. This CDR3 spans 15 amino acids. V lost 3 bases to trimming and J lost 4 bases, with 13 bases between them. The germline gives CDR1 MGHRA, CDR2 YSYEKL. The material sequenced was peripheral blood, taken 28 days after the second dose of the MenACWY control vaccine. The rearrangement uses TRBV4-1 and TRBJ1-3; D call uncertain. This sequence originates from an adult who received the MenACWY meningococcal vaccine as a control. The CDR3 nucleotides read TGCGCCAGCAGCCACCTTCAGTTGGTAGGAAACACCATATATTTT. It specifies CASSHLQLVGNTIYF.